This T cell receptor (beta chain) was identified in a study of molecular identifiers for immune sequencing clone quantification. The CDR3 has 15 residues. Germline assignment: CDR1 SGHRS and CDR2 YFSETQ. With regard to this clonotype: Being one base from a much bigger clone, this may be a read error.

Sorted cells numbering about 20,000 to 1,000,000, with 10%, 30% or 50% RNA, yielded the naive CD8 libraries. Bulk TCR libraries used previously described methods and listed TCR primers. TCRdb re-called the PCR reads through MiXCR, storing one row per CDR3 protein. The data contain 490,000 or so distinct CDR3 sequences, about a fifth of them singletons. This sequence was found in a human donor in good health. Some libraries in this study had Jurkat cell RNA spiked in. The J gene is TRBJ2-5, the V gene TRBV5-1; the D is unclear. Material: naive CD8+ T cells from blood, with Jurkat cell RNA spiked in. Subset reported: FACS-sorted CD8+CD4-CCR7+CD45RA+ naive T cells. The CDR3 spells CASSLGTQYQETLYF. CDR3 nucleotides: TGCGCCAGCAGCTTGGGGACCCAGTACCAAGAGACCCTGTACTTC.